This T cell receptor (beta chain) appears in the sequencing data of a study of blood T cell repertoires in COVID-19 (dated by TCRdb to the early 2020s). Regarding the complete study: The collaborator samples originated in the United States, Italy and Spain and spanned the acute and convalescent phases of COVID-19. The material from the prospective study consisted of cDNA or gDNA derived from T cells, B-cell-depleted T cells, or PBMCs. The dataset comprised deeply sampled blood TCRbeta repertoires from subjects exposed to, actively infected with, or recovered from COVID-19. The repertoires were made available in a free public database intended to serve as a resource for research on the immune response to SARS-CoV-2. Samples came from the ongoing ImmuneRACE study (first 160 participants) plus 1,254 subjects from 6 global collaborators. Sample metadata almost always included a de-identified subject ID, COVID-19 status, age in years and sex. HLA class I and class II types, where available, came from metadata supplied by the sample provider rather than from assay-based typing.

Remarks on this clone: Which antigen it targets is not known. No quality values exist for individual bases; no much larger clone is one base distant.

One collaborating source in Seattle enrolled patients while the patients were actively infected and followed the patients over time throughout the course of disease. Collaborating institutions collected whole blood in K2EDTA tubes following their own protocols. Collaborator samples were shipped for TCRbeta analysis as frozen whole blood, isolated PBMCs, or DNA extracted from either sample type. TCRbeta CDR3 regions were amplified from genomic DNA using the immunoSEQ Assay, a bias-controlled multiplex PCR. In the paper's pipeline: Within the assay, amplification of reference gene primers was used to estimate how many nucleated cells each sample contained. To quantify the absolute abundance of each unique TCRbeta CDR3 rearrangement, sequence reads were collapsed and filtered. For each sample, productive Simpson clonality was calculated as the square root of Simpson's diversity index across productive rearrangements. The table comes from immuneACCESS by way of TCRdb, which keeps in-frame sequences with V and J called. Part of the clones is missing from these tables; in studies checked, under half for an unresolved V gene and the rest for unknown reasons. V and J calls and clone size are given by that table; D and trimming were obtained from the DNA. Within this sample are 150,000 to 250,000 clones, with about 76% of them counted one time only. Clones ranked in the top ten supply roughly 5.7% of the sample.

What the research found in general, with its limitations: How much clinical and demographic metadata was included differed by source and by participant, and the metadata was provided uncurated.

CDR1 and CDR2, per the germline V gene (reference sequence), are SGHNT and YYREEE. From the cysteine up to the phenylalanine, the CDR3 has a length of 17 residues. Just the 51-base CDR3 DNA is kept, in frame starting at base 1. Between the V and J ends, shortened by 0 bases and 7 bases respectively, the junction contains 22 bases. Recombination linked TRBV5-4 to TRBJ1-2; matching of 6 bases hints at TRBD1 as the D gene. The sequence derives from a woman in her 40s with COVID-19, enrolled during active disease. Sequencing was done on a sample of peripheral blood. The DNA reads TGTGCCAGCAGCTTGGGACAGGTCCCCTCGTACGACGGTGGCTACACCTTC. This translates into CASSLGQVPSYDGGYTF.